This entry is about one T cell receptor beta chain. Its antigen is not known. At one of its ends the junction is not consistent with the germline gene, which may arise from a read error. The data are from a study of regulatory T cells in long-lasting Graves disease. Findings of the study overall: Persistent disease preferred TRBV28, TRBJ1-2 and TRBJ2-5; new disease, TRBV20-1 and TRBJ2-1.

This CDR3 spans 13 amino acids. Per germline, CDR1 LGHDT and CDR2 YNNKEL (reference sequence). Time point: persistent/refractory GD, antithyroid drugs over 5 years with positive TRAb. The TCR library was made from RNA extracted from PBMCs. Graves' disease diagnosis was established per American Thyroid Association guidelines. Combining iRepertoire HTBI primers with Arm-PCR of CDR3 regions, the authors built TCR beta libraries. Per the original data handling: Detected in the samples were over 55 TRBV and 15 or so TRBJ segments. Each CDR3 protein is one row after TCRdb ran MiXCR on the multiplex PCR reads. None of the V and J calls come from the authors' own analysis; TCRdb made them. The top ten clones hold 7% to 9.5% of a sample with 400,000 to 500,000 distinct CDR3 sequences, around 20% of them seen once.

The sequenced sample was peripheral blood mononuclear cells (PBMCs), obtained when the disease was refractory, from a patient treated with antithyroid drugs. V usage is TRBV3-1 and J usage is TRBJ1-1, with D uncertain. The receptor was derived from a female donor with Graves disease. The CDR3 is CTSSQVQNTEAFF. The CDR3 DNA follows: TGTACCAGCAGCCAAGTACAGAACACTGAAGCTTTCTTT.